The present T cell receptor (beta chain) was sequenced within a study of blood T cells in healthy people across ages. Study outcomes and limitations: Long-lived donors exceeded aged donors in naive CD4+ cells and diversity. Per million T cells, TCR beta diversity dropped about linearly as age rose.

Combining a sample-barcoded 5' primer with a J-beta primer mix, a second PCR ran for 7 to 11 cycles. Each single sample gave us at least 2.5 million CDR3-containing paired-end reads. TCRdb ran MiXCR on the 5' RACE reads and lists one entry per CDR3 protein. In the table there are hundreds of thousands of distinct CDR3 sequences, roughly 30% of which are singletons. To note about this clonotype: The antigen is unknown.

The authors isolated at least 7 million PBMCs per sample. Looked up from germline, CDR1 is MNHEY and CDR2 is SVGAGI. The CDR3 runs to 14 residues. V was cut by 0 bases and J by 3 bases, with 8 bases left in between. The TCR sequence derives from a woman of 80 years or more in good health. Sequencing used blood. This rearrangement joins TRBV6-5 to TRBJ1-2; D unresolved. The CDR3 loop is CASSYSGVDYGYTF. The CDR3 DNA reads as TGTGCCAGCAGTTACTCGGGAGTCGACTATGGCTACACCTTC.